The 21 T cell receptor beta chains listed next were all sequenced from one sample in a study of T cells after yellow fever vaccination. Each CDR3 protein gets one entry after TCRdb re-called the 5' RACE reads with MiXCR. Of approximately 120,000 distinct CDR3 sequences in the sample, around 15% were seen once. This specimen was CD8+ T cells sorted from PBMCs, taken 5 days after the yellow fever booster vaccination. These receptor sequences come from a man aged 18 to 35 who received the YFV17D yellow fever vaccine.

This clonotype was observed a few times. The chain carries TRBV4-2 and TRBJ2-1; TRBD2 matches 8 bases. The CDR3 length is 15 residues. The germline gives CDR1 LGHNA, CDR2 YNFKEQ. With V trimmed by 4 bases and J by 8 bases, 10 bases remained unmatched. Here the CDR3 reads CASSPRGAGGDEQFF. In DNA form, the CDR3 reads TGTGCCAGCAGCCCCCGGGGGGCGGGAGGAGATGAGCAGTTCTTC.

This clonotype was detected ten times or more. The rearrangement joins TRBV18 to TRBJ1-5, with D perhaps matching TRBD1 (6 bases). This CDR3 has 16 amino acids. CDR1 and CDR2 from the germline V gene are KGHSH and LQKENI. The V and J ends lost 4 bases and 8 bases respectively, with 21 bases between them. This chain's CDR3 is CASSHTAGTEGEPQHF. CDR3 DNA: TGTGCCAGCTCACATACGGCAGGGACTGAGGGGGAGCCCCAGCATTTT.

V and J are TRBV6-2 or TRBV6-3 and TRBJ1-2; maybe TRBD1 (5 bases). V lost 3 bases and J 4 bases, leaving 9 bases between the germline ends. Germline CDR1 is MNHEY and CDR2 is SVGEGT. This CDR3 contains 13 residues. CDR3 protein: CASSYVGTYGYTF. CDR3 sequence (DNA): TGTGCCAGCAGTTATGTGGGGACCTATGGCTACACCTTC.

This clonotype has just a few counts. This chain connects TRBV9 to TRBJ1-1; D perhaps matches TRBD1 (6 bases). The length of the CDR3 is 14 residues. V was pared by 0 bases and J by 5 bases, with 11 bases between. CDR1 and CDR2 from the germline V gene are SGDLS and YYNGEE. This CDR3 reads CASSVGGGTTEAFF. The CDR3 nucleotides are TGTGCCAGCAGCGTAGGAGGGGGGACGACTGAAGCTTTCTTT.

This chain connects TRBV5-1 to TRBJ1-6; D perhaps matches TRBD1 (6 bases). The V end was cut by 3 bases, the J end by 10 bases, with 14 bases between. The CDR3 has 14 amino acids. CDR1 SGHRS and CDR2 YFSETQ come from the germline V gene. The CDR3 nucleotides read TGCGCCAGCAGCTACCGGGGAAGGGGGTCACCCCTCCACTTT. Translating it yields CASSYRGRGSPLHF.

The gene calls are TRBV6-1 and TRBJ2-7; D is unresolved. CDR3 length: 16 amino acids. Germline V gene sequence: CDR1 MNHNS, CDR2 SASEGT. The germline V and J ends were trimmed by 2 bases and 0 bases, with 14 bases remaining between them. CDR3 DNA sequence: TGTGCCAGCAGTGAAAGTGTCGGCTCAGTCTCCTACGAGCAGTACTTC. Translated, it gives CASSESVGSVSYEQYF.

This clonotype was detected ten times or more. This rearrangement joins TRBV12-3 or TRBV12-4 to TRBJ2-1; 9 bases map to TRBD1. The CDR3 runs 16 residues. V trimming: 6 bases; J trimming: 2 bases; junction bases outside the gene matches: 8. As DNA, the CDR3 is TGTGCCAGCAGCCAACTCGGGACAGGGCCCTACAATGAGCAGTTCTTC. Its translation: CASSQLGTGPYNEQFF.

In this sample, this clonotype turned up a few times. The rearrangement joins TRBV5-5 to TRBJ2-2; tentative D call: TRBD1 (5 bases). The V gene lost 5 bases and the J gene lost 2 bases, with 19 bases spanning the gap. From germline, CDR1 is SGHKS and CDR2 YYEKEE (reference sequence). The CDR3 is 17 amino acids. CDR3 bases: TGTGCCAGCAGGTTAAGGGGTGAGCCGGATAACACCGGGGAGCTGTTTTTT. It is translated as CASRLRGEPDNTGELFF.

The chain uses TRBV11-2 and TRBJ2-3, with 9 nucleotides matching TRBD1. The CDR3 length is 16 residues. V lost 1 base, J lost 12 bases, and 14 bases stayed unmatched. Looked up from germline, CDR1 is SGHAT and CDR2 is FQNNGV. DNA for the CDR3: TGTGCCAGCAGCTTAGCGAACAGGGGGCGGGGGCAGTATCAGTATTTT. It yields the protein CASSLANRGRGQYQYF.

This clonotype was counted only a few times. In nucleotides, the CDR3 is TGTGCCAGCAGCCAAGAGGGGGCGGGGAGCTCCTACAATGAGCAGTTCTTC. Amino acid sequence: CASSQEGAGSSYNEQFF. The chain has TRBV14 and TRBJ2-1, with D perhaps being TRBD1 or TRBD2 (6 bases each). Looked up from germline, CDR1 is SGHDN and CDR2 is FVKESK. The CDR3 loop spans 17 amino acids. V lost 0 bases and J lost 0, with 12 bases in between. Complete variable domain (other parts from reference TRBV14 and TRBJ2-1): EAGVTQFPSHSVIEKGQTVTLRCDPISGHDNLYWYRRVMGKEIKFLLHFVKESKQDESGMPNNRFLAERTGGTYSTLKVQPAELEDSGVYFCASSQEGAGSSYNEQFFGPGTRLTVL.

The chain is built from TRBV6-5 and TRBJ1-1; TRBD1 is a possible D gene (6 bases). Deletions cut 4 bases from V and 3 bases from J, with 12 bases between. Per the germline V gene, CDR1 is MNHEY and CDR2 is SVGAGI. The CDR3 covers 14 residues. The CDR3 region is CASSWRTVDTEAFF. The CDR3 region has the DNA TGTGCCAGCAGTTGGAGGACAGTCGACACTGAAGCTTTCTTT.

The genes are TRBV7-9 and TRBJ2-1; a possible D gene is TRBD1 (6 bases). Trimming took off 5 bases at V and 15 bases at J, with 14 bases between the two ends. There are 11 residues in the CDR3. The germline V gene has CDR1 SEHNR and CDR2 FQNEAQ (reference sequence). CDR3 nucleotides: TGTGCCAGCAGCCCAGGGGCACCCGTGTTCTTC. This encodes CASSPGAPVFF.

This clonotype was seen at least ten times. J is TRBJ2-7 and V is TRBV12-3 or TRBV12-4, with unresolved D. CDR3 length: 13 residues. V was cut by 3 bases and J by 4 bases, with 10 bases left in between. The CDR3: CASSFGNSYEQYF. The CDR3 DNA reads as TGTGCCAGCAGTTTTGGCAACTCTTACGAGCAGTACTTC.

This clonotype showed up just a few times. V is TRBV12-3 or TRBV12-4 and J is TRBJ2-5; D is possibly TRBD1 or TRBD2 (5 bases each). The CDR3 covers 16 residues. Trimming removed 5 bases at V and 4 bases at J, with 20 bases between. CDR3 sequence: CASSPSSGRVGETQYF. CDR3 coding DNA: TGTGCCAGCAGTCCCTCCAGCGGCAGGGTAGGAGAGACCCAGTACTTC.

The chain carries TRBV28 and TRBJ2-1; D may match TRBD1 or TRBD2 (5 bases each). Germline-derived CDR1 and CDR2 are MDHEN and SYDVKM. The germline V and J ends were trimmed by 7 bases and 3 bases, with 13 bases remaining between them. The CDR3 consists of 14 residues. The CDR3, as DNA: TGTGCCAGCAACCGACAGAGGGGCTACAATGAGCAGTTCTTC. Its translation is CASNRQRGYNEQFF.

V gene TRBV9 combines with J gene TRBJ2-3; perhaps D is TRBD1 or TRBD2 (6 bases each). The germline gives CDR1 SGDLS, CDR2 YYNGEE. The length of the CDR3 is 14 residues. The V end was cut by 9 bases, the J end by 0 bases, with 14 bases between. CDR3: CATNGGPSTDTQYF. As DNA, the CDR3 is TGTGCCACAAACGGGGGCCCTAGCACAGATACGCAGTATTTT.

The chain has TRBV4-3 and TRBJ2-7; D gene ambiguous. V lost 0 bases and J lost 0, with 6 bases in between. Looked up from germline, CDR1 is LGHNA and CDR2 is YSLEER. The CDR3 runs 14 residues. CDR3 nucleotides: TGCGCCAGCAGCCAAGATTGGAGCTCCTACGAGCAGTACTTC. Translation gives CASSQDWSSYEQYF.

The chain uses TRBV7-2 and TRBJ2-5; a possible D gene is TRBD1 (6 bases). Trimming took 8 bases from V and 2 from J, leaving 21 bases between them. This CDR3 contains 16 residues. Germline CDR1 and CDR2: SGHTA and FQGNSA. In nucleotides, the CDR3 is TGTGCCAGCGTCCCCTCGCCAGGGGTAGAACAAGAGACCCAGTACTTC. Its translation is CASVPSPGVEQETQYF. Together with reference TRBV7-2 and TRBJ2-5, the CDR3 gives the full variable domain: GAGVSQSPSNKVTEKGKDVELRCDPISGHTALYWYRQSLGQGLEFLIYFQGNSAPDKSGLPSDRFSAERTGGSVSTLTIQRTQQEDSAVYLCASVPSPGVEQETQYFGPGTRLLVL.

This clonotype was detected only once. The rearrangement uses TRBV19 and TRBJ1-5, with 8 positions matching TRBD1. Germline assignment: CDR1 LNHDA and CDR2 SQIVND (reference sequence). The CDR3 has 15 amino acids. V shed 3 bases, J shed 6 bases, and the junction held 7 bases outside the gene matches. The CDR3 DNA follows: TGTGCCAGTAGTATTAGCAGGGGGCGAAGTCAGCCCCAGCATTTT. It encodes CASSISRGRSQPQHF. Complete variable domain (other parts from reference TRBV19 and TRBJ1-5): DGGITQSPKYLFRKEGQNVTLSCEQNLNHDAMYWYRQDPGQGLRLIYYSQIVNDFQKGDIAEGYSVSREKKESFPLTVTSAQKNPTAFYLCASSISRGRSQPQHFGDGTRLSIL.

The chain recombines TRBV6-5 with TRBJ2-2; D is possibly TRBD1 (5 bases). Between the trimmed V and J ends, which lost 1 base and 6 bases, there was a span of 9 bases. The germline V gene encodes CDR1 MNHEY and CDR2 SVGAGI. The CDR3 sequence is 14 residues long. CDR3 residues: CASSYFRVSGELFF. The CDR3 coding sequence is TGTGCCAGCAGTTACTTCAGGGTGTCCGGGGAGCTGTTTTTT.

This clonotype has at least ten counts. The chain employs TRBV29-1 and TRBJ2-2, with D perhaps TRBD1 (5 bases). From germline, CDR1 is SQVTM and CDR2 ANQGSEA. The V end lost 4 bases, the J end lost 4 bases, and 16 bases lay between the germline ends. CDR3 size: 15 residues. The DNA of the CDR3 is TGCAGCGTTGGTGCCCCTGGGGCAGGCACCGGGGAGCTGTTTTTT. Protein product: CSVGAPGAGTGELFF.